These 23 T cell receptor beta chains were sequenced from one sample in a study of early T cells in non-severe SARS-CoV-2 infection. A single record per CDR3 protein comes from TCRdb applying MiXCR to the 5' RACE reads. The repertoire holds approximately 52,000 distinct CDR3 sequences, with just over 8% as singletons. Sequenced material: whole blood. The receptors originated from an adult who was a healthcare worker with PCR-confirmed SARS-CoV-2 infection or an uninfected control (not recorded which).

The chain recombines TRBV7-3 with TRBJ2-3, with D unclear. Germline CDR1 is SGHTA and CDR2 is FQGTGA. With 0 bases removed from V and 6 bases from J, the gap between germline ends came to 7 bases. The CDR3 is 13 residues long. The CDR3: CASSLTQSDTQYF. The DNA for the CDR3 is TGTGCCAGCAGCTTAACGCAGAGCGATACGCAGTATTTT.

The rearrangement joins TRBV10-3 to TRBJ2-1, with TRBD2 identical over 7 bases. There are 15 residues in the CDR3. Germline values: CDR1 ENHRY, CDR2 SYGVKD. V shed 5 bases and J 8 bases; nucleotides not matched to a gene: 12. The CDR3 DNA sequence: TGTGCCATCAGTTTCGGACTAACGGGGAGGGATGAGCAGTTCTTC. Its protein product is CAISFGLTGRDEQFF.

This clonotype was detected many times. The chain uses TRBV12-3 or TRBV12-4 and TRBJ2-7; TRBD2 matches 14 bases. The length of the CDR3 is 16 residues. The V gene end was trimmed by 3 bases and the J gene end by 0 bases; junction bases not matched to a gene: 1. The CDR3 spells CASSFGTSGSSYEQYF. CDR3 coding DNA: TGTGCCAGCAGTTTTGGGACTAGCGGGAGCTCCTACGAGCAGTACTTC.

Turning to this clonotype: A read error may explain this, as a much larger clone is one base away. The V call is TRBV7-2, the J call TRBJ2-7, with 7 bases identical to TRBD2. Germline V gene lookup returns CDR1 SGHTA and CDR2 FQGNSA. Trimming at V came to 5 bases and at J to 5 bases, leaving 12 bases not matched to a gene. This CDR3 comprises 15 residues. The chain's CDR3 is CASSPRGERFHEQYF. Written as DNA, the CDR3 is TGTGCCAGCAGCCCTCGGGGGGAGCGGTTCCACGAGCAGTACTTC.

The sample holds many counts of this clonotype. The chain uses TRBV28 and TRBJ1-1, with D perhaps TRBD1 (6 bases). CDR3 size: 15 residues. Germline loops: CDR1 MDHEN, CDR2 SYDVKM. V shed 5 bases and J shed 3 bases, with 16 bases lying between them. The CDR3 sequence is CASSPLKTGYTEAFF. The CDR3 DNA reads as TGTGCCAGCAGTCCTCTAAAAACAGGGTACACTGAAGCTTTCTTT. Combining the CDR3 with reference TRBV28 and TRBJ1-1 gives the whole variable domain DVKVTQSSRYLVKRTGEKVFLECVQDMDHENMFWYRQDPGLGLRLIYFSYDVKMKEKGDIPEGYSVSREKKERFSLILESASTNQTSMYLCASSPLKTGYTEAFFGQGTRLTVV.

Only a few counts were recorded for this clonotype. The chain recombines TRBV15 with TRBJ2-4; 7 bases agree with TRBD2. Germline CDR1 LNHNV, CDR2 YYDKDF (reference sequence). The ends lost 0 bases at V and 5 bases at J; junction bases unmatched: 4. The CDR3 contains 15 residues. CDR3 protein: CATSRDTGGENIQYF. CDR3 nucleotide sequence: TGTGCCACCAGCAGAGATACGGGGGGAGAAAACATTCAGTACTTC.

This clonotype was seen a few times. This rearrangement joins TRBV28 to TRBJ1-5, with TRBD1 matching over 9 bases. Germline-derived CDR1 and CDR2 are MDHEN and SYDVKM. V was pared by 7 bases and J by 4 bases, with 5 bases of the junction left unmatched. The CDR3 runs to 14 residues. CDR3 residues: CASTAGTGNQPQHF. CDR3 DNA: TGTGCCAGCACTGCCGGGACAGGGAATCAGCCCCAGCATTTT.

In its sample, this clonotype was seen many times. The V call is TRBV3-1, the J call TRBJ2-7; D is ambiguous. This CDR3 is 12 amino acids long. The V and J ends lost 4 bases and 2 bases respectively, with 6 bases between them. Germline-derived CDR1 and CDR2 are LGHDT and YNNKEL (reference sequence). The DNA for the CDR3 is TGTGCCAGCAGCCCCTCTCCCTACGAGCAGTACTTC. This codes for CASSPSPYEQYF.

In this sample, this clonotype turned up a few times. The chain is built from TRBV28 and TRBJ2-2, with TRBD1 matching over 8 bases. Trimming took 2 bases from V and 5 from J; bases not matched to a gene: 7. The CDR3 covers 16 residues. The germline gives CDR1 MDHEN, CDR2 SYDVKM. The CDR3 spells CASSLVGQDTTGELFF. CDR3 coding DNA: TGTGCCAGCAGTTTAGTGGGACAGGACACAACCGGGGAGCTGTTTTTT.

This clonotype is labeled as medium-sized. The rearrangement uses TRBV6-2 or TRBV6-3 and TRBJ2-2; D is unresolved. Looked up from germline, CDR1 is MNHEY and CDR2 is SVGEGT. V was pared by 2 bases and J by 0 bases, with 10 bases between. The CDR3 totals 16 residues. The CDR3 DNA reads TGTGCCAGCAGTTACCTCTGGGTTTCGAACACCGGGGAGCTGTTTTTT. Its protein is CASSYLWVSNTGELFF.

At least ten counts were recorded for this clonotype. Germline is not matched at one junction end, which may reflect a read error. The chain combines TRBV5-1 with TRBJ2-7; D is possibly TRBD1 (6 bases). Germline V lookup: CDR1 SGHRS, CDR2 YFSETQ. The CDR3 has 15 amino acids. As DNA, the CDR3 is TGCGCCAGCAGCTTGGGAACCGGGACATCCCCGCTGGCACACTTC. Its protein product is CASSLGTGTSPLAHF.

This clonotype was detected a few times. The chain employs TRBV2 and TRBJ2-7; no clear D. This CDR3 has 11 residues. The V and J ends lost 10 bases and 3 bases respectively, with 10 bases between them. Germline values: CDR1 SNHLY, CDR2 FYNNEI. As DNA, the CDR3 is TGTGCCATAACAGAAGTCTACGAGCAGTACTTC. Its protein is CAITEVYEQYF.

This clonotype was observed many times. The gene calls are TRBV3-1 and TRBJ2-3; 8 bases agree with TRBD2. Trimming cost V 1 base and J 0 bases; bases outside gene matches: 6. The CDR3 has 17 amino acids. Germline CDR1 and CDR2: LGHDT and YNNKEL (reference sequence). The CDR3 here is CASSQAPGGGSTDTQYF. CDR3 nucleotides: TGTGCCAGCAGCCAAGCCCCCGGGGGGGGAAGCACAGATACGCAGTATTTT.

The chain joins TRBV4-1 to TRBJ2-1; TRBD1 or TRBD2 may be the D gene (5 bases each). Looked up from germline, CDR1 is MGHRA and CDR2 is YSYEKL. Deletions cut 5 bases from V and 8 bases from J, with 10 bases between. This CDR3 contains 12 residues. The CDR3 nucleotides are TGCGCCAGCAGCTCCTGGGGACATGAGCAGTTCTTC. Its translation: CASSSWGHEQFF.

This clonotype was counted only a few times. The chain combines TRBV27 with TRBJ1-6, with 7 bases lining up with TRBD1. CDR1 and CDR2 (germline): MNHEY, SMNVEV (reference sequence). The V segment lost 3 bases and the J segment 10 bases; nucleotides outside the gene matches: 12. The CDR3 sequence is 16 residues long. CDR3 sequence reads: CASSFGGTELESPLHF. The CDR3 nucleotides are TGTGCCAGCAGTTTCGGCGGGACAGAATTAGAATCACCCCTCCACTTT.

This clonotype occurred many times. This sequence joins TRBV29-1 and TRBJ1-2; tentatively, D is TRBD1 (5 bases). Germline lookup yields CDR1 SQVTM and CDR2 ANQGSEA. The CDR3 is 13 amino acids. The ends were cut back, 5 bases at V and 10 bases at J, with 20 bases in the middle. The CDR3: CSVQQPGFLDYTF. Written as DNA, the CDR3 is TGCAGCGTTCAACAACCAGGGTTCCTTGACTACACCTTC.

The sample holds many counts of this clonotype. V is TRBV10-2 and J is TRBJ2-3, with 7 bases that match TRBD1. The CDR3 has 13 amino acids. Germline V gives CDR1 WSHSY, CDR2 SAAADI. Unmatched junction bases numbered 0, after V lost 2 bases and J lost 4 bases. CDR3 sequence (DNA): TGCGCCAGCAGTGAGCAGGGGGCAGATACGCAGTATTTT. It encodes CASSEQGADTQYF.

V is TRBV27 and J is TRBJ2-7; D is possibly TRBD1 or TRBD2 (5 bases each). Germline CDR1 and CDR2: MNHEY and SMNVEV (reference sequence). Trimming shortened V by 5 bases and J by 1 base, and 15 bases separated the two germline ends. The CDR3 is made up of 15 amino acids. For the CDR3, the DNA is TGTGCCAGCAGTGGTACCGGGACGGATTCCTACGAGCAGTACTTC. Protein product: CASSGTGTDSYEQYF.

This clonotype was picked up a small number of times. The CDR3 nucleotides are TGTGCCAGCAGCTTCCAGGGGGCAACTAATGAAAAACTGTTTTTT. Its protein product is CASSFQGATNEKLFF. The V and J genes are TRBV7-2 and TRBJ1-4, with TRBD1 matching 7 bases. Germline lookup yields CDR1 SGHTA and CDR2 FQGNSA. V lost 3 bases to trimming and J lost 0 bases; unmatched junction nucleotides: 1. The CDR3 consists of 15 residues.

This clonotype was observed at least ten times. The chain links TRBV7-3 to TRBJ1-1, with TRBD1 matching 8 bases. Per germline, CDR1 SGHTA and CDR2 FQGTGA. V was pared by 5 bases and J by 0 bases, with 5 bases of the junction left unmatched. The CDR3 has 15 residues. Written as DNA, the CDR3 is TGTGCCAGCAGCCTGACAGGGGCCATGAACACTGAAGCTTTCTTT. It yields the protein CASSLTGAMNTEAFF.

Only a few counts were recorded for this clonotype. V is TRBV18 and J is TRBJ2-5; possible D gene TRBD1, 5 bases. The CDR3 is made up of 15 amino acids. Per germline, CDR1 KGHSH and CDR2 LQKENI. Deletions cut 6 bases from V and 3 bases from J, with 17 bases between. The chain's CDR3 is CASSPTIMTEETQYF. The CDR3 coding sequence is TGTGCCAGCTCCCCCACAATAATGACAGAAGAGACCCAGTACTTC.

The chain combines TRBV7-2 with TRBJ2-2; 7 bases line up with TRBD1. With 5 bases clipped from V and 6 bases from J, the junction kept 6 bases outside the gene matches. The CDR3 is 14 residues long. The germline V gene encodes CDR1 SGHTA and CDR2 FQGNSA. CDR3 sequence (DNA): TGTGCCAGCAGCCCCGGACAGGTCCCCGGGGAGCTGTTTTTT. The encoded protein is CASSPGQVPGELFF.

This clonotype showed up many times. This sequence joins TRBV19 and TRBJ2-1; 7 nucleotides agree with TRBD2. CDR1 and CDR2 (germline): LNHDA, SQIVND (reference sequence). V dropped 11 bases and J dropped 9; count of bases not matched to a gene: 13. The CDR3 loop spans 13 amino acids. The CDR3 reads CAGLVGGTSEQFF. CDR3 DNA sequence: TGTGCCGGGCTTGTCGGGGGGACCTCTGAGCAGTTCTTC. Using reference TRBV19 and TRBJ2-1 for the parts outside the CDR3, the full variable domain is DGGITQSPKYLFRKEGQNVTLSCEQNLNHDAMYWYRQDPGQGLRLIYYSQIVNDFQKGDIAEGYSVSREKKESFPLTVTSAQKNPTAFYLCAGLVGGTSEQFFGPGTRLTVL.